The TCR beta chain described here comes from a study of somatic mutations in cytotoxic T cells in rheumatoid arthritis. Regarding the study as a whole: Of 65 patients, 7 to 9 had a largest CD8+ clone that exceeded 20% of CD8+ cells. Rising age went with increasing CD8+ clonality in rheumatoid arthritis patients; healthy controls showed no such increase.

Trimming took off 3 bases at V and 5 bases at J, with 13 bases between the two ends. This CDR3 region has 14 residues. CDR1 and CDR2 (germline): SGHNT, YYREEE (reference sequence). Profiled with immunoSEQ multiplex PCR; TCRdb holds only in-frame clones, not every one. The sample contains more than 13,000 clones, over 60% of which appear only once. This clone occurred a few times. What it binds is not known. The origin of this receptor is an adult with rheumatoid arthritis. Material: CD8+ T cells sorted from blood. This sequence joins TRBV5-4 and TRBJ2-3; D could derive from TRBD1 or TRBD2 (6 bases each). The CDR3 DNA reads TGTGCCAGCAGCTACCGGGGGCGGGGAGATACGCAGTATTTT. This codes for CASSYRGRGDTQYF.